These T cell receptor beta chains were read from a single sample in a study of T cells in Graves' hyperthyroidism and ophthalmopathy. TCRdb processed the multiplex PCR reads anew with MiXCR; each CDR3 protein has one entry. The profile shows hundreds of thousands of distinct CDR3 sequences, roughly 15% of them singletons. What was sequenced was blood. The receptors stem from a young man with Graves' ophthalmopathy. Both conserved end residues are part of each CDR3. Each record gives: clone size, J gene, V gene, CDR3 length, D gene, CDR3 protein, CDR3 DNA. A D gene is named only where the DNA matches it firmly. Clone size is not always given. Where it is, it says once, few, many or a class for expanded clones.

size: few; J: TRBJ1-2; V: TRBV30; length: 15; D: TRBD1; CDR3: CAWSGHRGWNYGYTF; DNA: TGTGCCTGGAGTGGTCACAGGGGCTGGAACTATGGCTACACCTTC
size: few; J: TRBJ2-5; V: TRBV24-1; length: 17; D: NA; CDR3: CATSALTKQGSTETQYF; DNA: TGTGCCACCAGTGCCCTCACAAAGCAGGGTAGTACGGAGACCCAGTACTTC
size: many; J: TRBJ1-2; V: TRBV7-9; length: 13; D: NA; CDR3: CASSFPLGLGYTF; DNA: TGTGCCAGCAGCTTTCCCTTGGGTTTAGGCTACACCTTC
size: many; J: TRBJ1-1; V: TRBV3-1; length: 13; D: NA; CDR3: CASSQVLKTEAFF; DNA: TGTGCCAGCAGCCAAGTACTGAAAACTGAAGCTTTCTTT
size: few; J: TRBJ1-6; V: TRBV30; length: 13; D: NA; CDR3: CAWIRDIGSPLHF; DNA: TGTGCCTGGATCCGGGACATCGGTTCACCCCTCCACTTT
size: NA; J: TRBJ1-5; V: TRBV4-1; length: 15; D: TRBD1; CDR3: CASSQEGTVYQPQHF; DNA: TGCGCCAGCAGCCAAGAAGGGACAGTTTATCAGCCCCAGCATTTT
size: NA; J: TRBJ1-6; V: TRBV27; length: 15; D: NA; CDR3: CASGQQGSYNSPLHF; DNA: TGTGCCAGCGGACAACAGGGCTCCTATAATTCACCCCTCCACTTT
size: many; J: TRBJ1-1; V: TRBV6-5; length: 14; D: NA; CDR3: CASSYGVLSTEAFF; DNA: TGTGCCAGCAGTTACGGCGTTCTGAGCACTGAAGCTTTCTTT
size: many; J: TRBJ1-5; V: TRBV29-1; length: 13; D: NA; CDR3: CSVTGDSNQPQHF; DNA: TGCAGCGTTACCGGGGATAGCAATCAGCCCCAGCATTTT
size: many; J: TRBJ1-2; V: TRBV10-3; length: 12; D: NA; CDR3: CAISEGEGGYTF; DNA: TGTGCCATCAGTGAGGGGGAAGGTGGCTACACCTTC
size: NA; J: TRBJ2-7; V: TRBV15; length: 15; D: NA; CDR3: CATSRGLDSTYEQYF; DNA: TGTGCCACCAGCAGAGGGTTGGACAGCACCTACGAGCAGTACTTC
size: many; J: TRBJ2-7; V: TRBV18; length: 14; D: NA; CDR3: CASSLRHGTLEQYF; DNA: TGTGCCAGCTCACTAAGACACGGAACCTTGGAGCAGTACTTC
size: NA; J: TRBJ2-7; V: TRBV20-1; length: 12; D: NA; CDR3: CSASPSSYEQYF; DNA: TGCAGTGCTAGCCCTAGCTCCTACGAGCAGTACTTC
size: many; J: TRBJ2-1; V: TRBV9; length: 11; D: NA; CDR3: CASSVEGEQFF; DNA: TGTGCCAGCAGCGTAGAAGGGGAGCAGTTCTTC
size: once; J: TRBJ2-1; V: TRBV10-1; length: 14; D: NA; CDR3: CASSEWESGYEQFF; DNA: TGCGCCAGCAGTGAGTGGGAGAGTGGCTATGAGCAGTTCTTC
size: NA; J: TRBJ1-5; V: TRBV11-2; length: 15; D: NA; CDR3: CASSPGQNANQPQHF; DNA: TGTGCCAGCAGCCCCGGACAGAACGCGAATCAGCCCCAGCATTTT
size: many; J: TRBJ2-7; V: TRBV5-1; length: 13; D: NA; CDR3: CASSMSRTYEQYF; DNA: TGCGCCAGCAGCATGAGTAGGACCTACGAGCAGTACTTC
size: many; J: TRBJ2-7; V: TRBV6-2/TRBV6-3; length: 15; D: TRBD2; CDR3: CASSYPSSGLYEQYF; DNA: TGTGCCAGCAGTTATCCGTCTAGCGGTCTCTACGAGCAGTACTTC
size: many; J: TRBJ1-1; V: TRBV6-1; length: 13; D: NA; CDR3: CASSITEDSEAFF; DNA: TGTGCCAGCAGTATAACGGAGGACTCTGAAGCTTTCTTT
size: many; J: TRBJ2-3; V: TRBV29-1; length: 13; D: TRBD2; CDR3: CSVDAGATDTQYF; DNA: TGCAGCGTTGATGCGGGAGCGACAGATACGCAGTATTTT
size: NA; J: TRBJ2-3; V: TRBV9; length: 16; D: NA; CDR3: CASSEGRSGSTDTQYF; DNA: TGTGCCAGCAGCGAGGGTAGGAGCGGGAGCACAGATACGCAGTATTTT
size: many; J: TRBJ2-2; V: TRBV20-1; length: 16; D: NA; CDR3: CSARDPWTGVGGELFF; DNA: TGCAGTGCTAGAGATCCTTGGACGGGAGTCGGCGGGGAGCTGTTTTTT
size: many; J: TRBJ2-3; V: TRBV9; length: 15; D: NA; CDR3: CASSVGGISTDTQYF; DNA: TGTGCCAGCAGCGTAGGAGGGATTAGCACAGATACGCAGTATTTT
size: many; J: TRBJ2-5; V: TRBV5-1; length: 12; D: NA; CDR3: CATGQTRETQYF; DNA: TGCGCCACAGGACAGACCCGAGAGACCCAGTACTTC